This note documents a single T cell receptor (beta chain) sequence. Trimming left V 8 bases short and J 4 bases short, with 17 bases between. Germline values: CDR1 SGHTA, CDR2 FQGNSA. The length of the CDR3 is 15 residues. The data were taken from a study of control samples from healthy donors and cancer patients. Libraries were prepared by immunoSEQ multiplex PCR; TCRdb keeps only in-frame clonotypes and omits some of them. The sample holds about 60,000 clones, 70% to 90% seen once. The chain uses TRBV7-2 and TRBJ1-4, with a tentative D call TRBD1 (5 bases). This receptor was identified in a man between 35 and 55 years old in good health. Sequencing input: blood. In DNA form, the CDR3 reads TGTGCCAGCGCCCACCGGTGGCAGGGTAATGAAAAACTGTTTTTT. Its translation: CASAHRWQGNEKLFF.